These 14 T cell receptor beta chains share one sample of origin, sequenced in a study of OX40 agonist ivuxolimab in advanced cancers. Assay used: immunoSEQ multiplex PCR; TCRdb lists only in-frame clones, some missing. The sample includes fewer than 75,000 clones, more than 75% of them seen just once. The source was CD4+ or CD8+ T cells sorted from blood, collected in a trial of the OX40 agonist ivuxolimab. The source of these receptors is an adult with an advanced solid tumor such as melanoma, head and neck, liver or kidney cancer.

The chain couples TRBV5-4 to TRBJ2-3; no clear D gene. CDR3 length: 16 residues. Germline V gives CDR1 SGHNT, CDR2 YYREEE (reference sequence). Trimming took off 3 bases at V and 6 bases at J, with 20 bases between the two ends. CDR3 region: CASSSFVQKQSDTQYF. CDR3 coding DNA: TGTGCCAGCAGCTCCTTCGTGCAGAAACAATCGGATACGCAGTATTTT.

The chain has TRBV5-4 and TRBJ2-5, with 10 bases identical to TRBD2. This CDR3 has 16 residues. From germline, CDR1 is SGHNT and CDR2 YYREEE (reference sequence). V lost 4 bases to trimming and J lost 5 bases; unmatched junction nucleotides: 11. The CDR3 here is CASSQLGTSVLETQYF. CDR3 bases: TGTGCCAGCAGCCAGCTCGGGACTAGCGTTTTGGAGACCCAGTACTTC.

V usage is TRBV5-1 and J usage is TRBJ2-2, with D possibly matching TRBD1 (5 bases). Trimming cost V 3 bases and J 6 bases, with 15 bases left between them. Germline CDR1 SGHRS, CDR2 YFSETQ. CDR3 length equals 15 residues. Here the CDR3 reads CASSSGQGISGELFF. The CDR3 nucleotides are TGCGCCAGCAGCTCCGGGCAGGGTATCTCCGGGGAGCTGTTTTTT.

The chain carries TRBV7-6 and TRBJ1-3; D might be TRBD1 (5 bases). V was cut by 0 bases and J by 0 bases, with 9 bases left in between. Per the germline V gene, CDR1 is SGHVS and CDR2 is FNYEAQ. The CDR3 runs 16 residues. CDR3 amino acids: CASSLAGGSSGNTIYF. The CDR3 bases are TGTGCCAGCAGCTTAGCGGGGGGGAGCTCTGGAAACACCATATATTTT.

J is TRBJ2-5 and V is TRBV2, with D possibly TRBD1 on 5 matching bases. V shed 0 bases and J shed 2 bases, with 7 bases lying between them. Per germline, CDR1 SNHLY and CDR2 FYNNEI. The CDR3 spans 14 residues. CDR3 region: CASSEAGPQETQYF. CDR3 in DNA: TGTGCCAGCAGTGAAGCGGGGCCACAAGAGACCCAGTACTTC.

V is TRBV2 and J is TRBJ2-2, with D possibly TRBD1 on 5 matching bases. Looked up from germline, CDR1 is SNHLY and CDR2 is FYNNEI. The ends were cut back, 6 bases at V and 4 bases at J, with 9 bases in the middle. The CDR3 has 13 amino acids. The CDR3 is CASRSRGTGELFF. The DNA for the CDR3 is TGTGCCAGCAGATCAAGGGGCACCGGGGAGCTGTTTTTT.

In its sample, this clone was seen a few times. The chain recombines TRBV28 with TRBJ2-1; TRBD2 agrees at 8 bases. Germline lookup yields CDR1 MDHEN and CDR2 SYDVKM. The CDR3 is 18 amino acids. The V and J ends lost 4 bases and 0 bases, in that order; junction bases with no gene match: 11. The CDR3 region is CASSSSPGLGNSYNEQFF. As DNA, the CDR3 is TGTGCCAGCAGTTCCTCACCGGGACTAGGGAACTCCTACAATGAGCAGTTCTTC.

The CDR3 nucleotides read TGTGCCAGCAGCCGACGACTAGCGGGCCCCACAGATACGCAGTATTTT. It translates to CASSRRLAGPTDTQYF. The gene calls are TRBV7-2 and TRBJ2-3; 10 bases match TRBD2. Germline assignment: CDR1 SGHTA and CDR2 FQGNSA. V lost 5 bases, J lost 2 bases, and 7 bases stayed unmatched. The CDR3 covers 16 residues.

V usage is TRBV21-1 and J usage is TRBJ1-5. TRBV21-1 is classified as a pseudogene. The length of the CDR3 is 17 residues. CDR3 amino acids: CASSGIAGGCGNQPQHF. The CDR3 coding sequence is TGTGCCAGCAGCGGAATTGCGGGGGGTTGTGGCAATCAGCCCCAGCATTTT.

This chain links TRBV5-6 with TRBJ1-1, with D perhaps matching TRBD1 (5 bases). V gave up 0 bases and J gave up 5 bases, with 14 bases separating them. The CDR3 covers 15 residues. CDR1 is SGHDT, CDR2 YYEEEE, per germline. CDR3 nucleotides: TGTGCCAGCAGCTTGGAGGCGGGGCGTCTGACTGAAGCTTTCTTT. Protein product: CASSLEAGRLTEAFF. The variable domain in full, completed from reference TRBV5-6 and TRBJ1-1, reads DAGVTQSPTHLIKTRGQQVTLRCSPKSGHDTVSWYQQALGQGPQFIFQYYEEEERQRGNFPDRFSGHQFPNYSSELNVNALLLGDSALYLCASSLEAGRLTEAFFGQGTRLTVV.

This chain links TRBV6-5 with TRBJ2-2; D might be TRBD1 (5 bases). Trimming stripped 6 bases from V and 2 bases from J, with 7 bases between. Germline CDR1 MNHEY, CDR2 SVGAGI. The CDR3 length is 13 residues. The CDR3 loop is CASRGDNTGELFF. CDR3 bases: TGTGCCAGCAGAGGGGATAACACCGGGGAGCTGTTTTTT.

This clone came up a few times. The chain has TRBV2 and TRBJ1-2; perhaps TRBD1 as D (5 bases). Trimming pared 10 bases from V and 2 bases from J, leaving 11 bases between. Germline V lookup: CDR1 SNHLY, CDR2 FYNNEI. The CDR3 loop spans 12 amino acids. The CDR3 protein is CAIGRTNYGYTF. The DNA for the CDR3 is TGTGCCATCGGGCGGACAAACTATGGCTACACCTTC.

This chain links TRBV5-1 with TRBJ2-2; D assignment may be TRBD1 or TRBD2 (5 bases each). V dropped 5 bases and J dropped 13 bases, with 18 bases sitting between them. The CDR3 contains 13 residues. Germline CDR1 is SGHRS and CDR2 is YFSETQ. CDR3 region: CASRRQGHEGLFF. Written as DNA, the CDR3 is TGCGCCAGCAGGAGGCAGGGCCATGAGGGGCTGTTTTTT.

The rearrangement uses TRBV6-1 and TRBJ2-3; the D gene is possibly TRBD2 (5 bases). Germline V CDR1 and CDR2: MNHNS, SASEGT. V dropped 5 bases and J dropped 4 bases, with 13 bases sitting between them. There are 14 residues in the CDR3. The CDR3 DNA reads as TGTGCCAGCAGTCTTAGAGGAGGTCCAGATACGCAGTATTTT. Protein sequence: CASSLRGGPDTQYF.